This T cell receptor beta chain was retrieved from a study of CD8+ T cells in alopecia areata. The treatment: oral pan-JAK inhibitor, 5-10 mg twice daily. Lesional scalp tissue (obtained by punch biopsy) and peripheral blood were collected from alopecia areata patients. Germline V gene data show CDR1 as MGHRA and CDR2 as YSYEKL. Trimming left V 0 bases short and J 6 bases short, with 8 bases between. CDR3 length equals 13 residues. Sequencing relied on a cDNA template that was reverse transcribed from extracted RNA. Profiling relied on immunoSEQ multiplex PCR, and the TCRdb table lists in-frame clones only, not all of them. The sample consists of about 42,000 clones, 65% of them appearing once.

The specimen was CD8+ T cells sorted from blood, collected at week 4, from a patient treated with tofacitinib. The chain couples TRBV4-1 to TRBJ1-1, with D maybe TRBD1 (5 bases). The receptor comes from a human donor with alopecia areata. The CDR3 nucleotides read TGCGCCAGCAGCCAAGATGGGGGGGCTGAAGCTTTCTTT. Protein sequence: CASSQDGGAEAFF.